This T cell receptor (beta chain) derives from a study of cytomegalovirus exposure and HLA in healthy donors. General observations from the study: In vitro work confirmed that a few CMV-associated chains recognize CMV antigens.

Assay used: immunoSEQ multiplex PCR; TCRdb lists only in-frame clones, some missing. The sample lists 200,000 or so clones, 75% to 85% occurring once. CDR1 is GTSNPN, CDR2 SVGIG, per germline (reference sequence). Germline trimming cut 2 bases from V and 4 bases from J; bases unmatched to any gene: 5. The CDR3 runs 14 residues. Of note for this clone: Its matching antigen is unknown.

Sequencing was done on a sample of PBMCs. The receptor was derived from a woman in her 30s in good health and CMV-seropositive. V usage is TRBV30 and J usage is TRBJ2-7; 10 bases line up with TRBD2. The CDR3 DNA sequence: TGTGCCTGGAGTATCCTAGCGGGAGCGTACGAGCAGTACTTC. Protein sequence: CAWSILAGAYEQYF.